Below, 28 T cell receptor beta chains from the same sample are listed, as sequenced in a study of T cell responses to AZD1222 COVID-19 vaccine. TCRdb's copy holds only in-frame clones and misses some; the assay was immunoSEQ multiplex PCR. Seen here are about 150,000 clones, 91% observed once, and the top ten hold more than 1.2%. Sequences were derived from peripheral blood, sampled on day 0 of AZD1222 vaccination. The origin of the receptors is an adult in good health.

The V gene is TRBV6-4, the J gene TRBJ1-2, with a weak D call TRBD1 (6 bases). The V end lost 6 bases, the J end lost 6 bases, and 17 bases lay between the germline ends. Per germline, CDR1 MRHNA and CDR2 SNTAGT. The CDR3 runs to 14 residues. The CDR3 nucleotides are TGTGCCAGCAGCCCAAACCCTTGGGGGCATGGCTACACCTTC. It specifies CASSPNPWGHGYTF.

This chain uses TRBV12-3 or TRBV12-4 with TRBJ1-3; D unresolved. The CDR3 has 12 amino acids. Deletions cut 4 bases from V and 4 bases from J, with 5 bases between. The CDR3 sequence is CASSSIGNTIYF. Here the CDR3 DNA reads TGTGCCAGCAGTTCTATCGGAAACACCATATATTTT.

The rearrangement joins TRBV2 to TRBJ2-2, with D possibly being TRBD2 (5 bases). The CDR3 contains 15 residues. Germline V gene sequence: CDR1 SNHLY, CDR2 FYNNEI. V gave up 6 bases and J gave up 1 base, with 12 bases separating them. The CDR3 protein is CASRGTGMNTGELFF. The CDR3 DNA reads as TGTGCCAGCAGGGGAACCGGGATGAACACCGGGGAGCTGTTTTTT.

V and J are TRBV1 and TRBJ2-7; TRBD2 is taken as the D call from the table, unchecked against the DNA. TRBV1 is an annotated pseudogene. The CDR3 covers 13 residues. The CDR3 spells CTSSMWLAYEQYF. In DNA, the CDR3 is TGCACCAGCAGTATGTGGCTAGCCTACGAGCAGTACTTC.

The sample holds a few counts of this clone. At the DNA level, this CDR3 is encoded by other sequences in the same sample as well. J is TRBJ1-1 and V is TRBV28, with a possible D match to TRBD1 (6 bases). Germline CDR1 reads MDHEN; CDR2 reads SYDVKM. Trimming left V 6 bases short and J 0 bases short, with 11 bases between. The CDR3 spans 14 residues. DNA for the CDR3: TGTGCCAGCAGAAGACAGGCCATGAACACTGAAGCTTTCTTT. This sequence encodes CASRRQAMNTEAFF. Variable domain in full (rest from reference TRBV28 and TRBJ1-1): DVKVTQSSRYLVKRTGEKVFLECVQDMDHENMFWYRQDPGLGLRLIYFSYDVKMKEKGDIPEGYSVSREKKERFSLILESASTNQTSMYLCASRRQAMNTEAFFGQGTRLTVV.

This chain uses TRBV6-5 with TRBJ1-3; no reliable D call. The V end lost 0 bases, the J end lost 2 bases, and 5 bases lay between the germline ends. The CDR3 runs 14 residues. Germline assignment: CDR1 MNHEY and CDR2 SVGAGI. The CDR3 is CASSYSRTGNTIYF. The DNA of the CDR3 is TGTGCCAGCAGTTACTCGAGGACTGGAAACACCATATATTTT.

CDR3 region: CASSQTTTAHYGYTF. CDR3 sequence (DNA): TGTGCCAGCAGCCAAACGACGACAGCCCACTATGGCTACACCTTC. This chain links TRBV9 with TRBJ1-2; possible D gene TRBD1, 5 bases. Trimming cost V 4 bases and J 3 bases, with 16 bases left between them. The CDR3 is made up of 15 amino acids. Germline loops: CDR1 SGDLS, CDR2 YYNGEE.

The V call is TRBV18, the J call TRBJ2-2; the D gene is possibly TRBD2 (5 bases). CDR1 and CDR2 from the germline V gene are KGHSH and LQKENI. V was cut by 6 bases and J by 5 bases, with 19 bases left in between. The CDR3 runs 16 residues. CDR3 bases: TGTGCCAGCTCCACTACACACGCGGGTCGAACCGGGGAGCTGTTTTTT. This translates into CASSTTHAGRTGELFF.

The chain links TRBV11-3 to TRBJ1-3; 9 bases agree with TRBD1. After removal of 4 bases from V and 4 bases from J, the junction contained 11 bases not matched to a gene. The CDR3 has 17 amino acids. CDR1 is SGHNT and CDR2 is YENEEA in the germline V gene. This chain's CDR3 is CASSSIRDRASGNTIYF. In nucleotides, the CDR3 is TGTGCCAGCAGCTCGATACGGGACAGGGCATCCGGAAACACCATATATTTT.

This sequence joins TRBV3-1 (or the pseudogene TRBV3-2) and TRBJ2-7; 8 bases line up with TRBD1. With V trimmed by 0 bases and J by 7 bases, 14 bases remained unmatched. CDR1 is LGHDT, CDR2 YNNKEL, per germline (reference sequence). The CDR3 contains 17 residues. The CDR3 protein is CASSQDLVTGAMGEQYF. CDR3 DNA sequence: TGTGCCAGCAGCCAAGATTTAGTGACAGGGGCCATGGGAGAGCAGTACTTC.

CDR3 coding DNA: TGTGCCAGCAGTCGATGGGACAGGGGCTTCTCTGGAAACACCATATATTTT. This codes for CASSRWDRGFSGNTIYF. The gene calls are TRBV16 and TRBJ1-3; TRBD1 matches at 10 bases. Germline CDR1 KGHSY, CDR2 FQNENV. This CDR3 contains 17 residues. V was clipped by 6 bases and J by 0 bases; unmatched bases: 8.

Here the CDR3 reads CASSYWGAGQPQHF. DNA for the CDR3: TGTGCCAGCAGCTATTGGGGAGCAGGACAGCCCCAGCATTTT. The chain recombines TRBV7-2 with TRBJ1-5; no reliable D call. The CDR3 spans 14 residues. V lost 4 bases, J lost 7 bases, and 14 bases lay in between. In germline, CDR1 is SGHTA, CDR2 FQGNSA.

The chain is built from TRBV18 and TRBJ2-5; D is ambiguous. CDR3 length equals 16 residues. The germline V and J ends were trimmed by 1 base and 3 bases, with 15 bases remaining between them. Looked up from germline, CDR1 is KGHSH and CDR2 is LQKENI. The CDR3 DNA sequence: TGTGCCAGCTCACCACAAGTGGCAGCTCCTGAAGAGACCCAGTACTTC. It yields the protein CASSPQVAAPEETQYF.

This rearrangement joins TRBV28 to TRBJ1-1, with TRBD1 matching 7 bases. This CDR3 has 14 amino acids. The V segment lost 10 bases and the J segment 2 bases; nucleotides outside the gene matches: 10. Germline CDR1 reads MDHEN; CDR2 reads SYDVKM. The CDR3 is CAICGRGFNTEAFF. The CDR3 DNA reads as TGTGCCATCTGTGGCAGGGGGTTTAACACTGAAGCTTTCTTT.

In this sample, this clone turned up once. The chain is built from TRBV12-5 and TRBJ1-1, with D unclear. This CDR3 is built from 13 residues. The V gene's germline CDR1 is LGHNT and CDR2 FRNRAP. Between the trimmed V and J ends, which lost 6 bases and 6 bases, there was a span of 14 bases. The CDR3: CASGPMNNAEAFF. CDR3 nucleotide sequence: TGTGCTAGTGGCCCTATGAACAACGCTGAAGCTTTCTTT.

The chain is built from TRBV5-4 and TRBJ1-2, with TRBD1 identical over 7 bases. CDR1 and CDR2 from the germline V gene are SGHNT and YYREEE (reference sequence). There are 14 residues in the CDR3. V was clipped by 4 bases and J by 13 bases; unmatched bases: 16. Here the CDR3 DNA reads TGTGCCAGCAGCGTGGACAGGCCCGGACTCGGGGGCACCTTC. This translates into CASSVDRPGLGGTF. Complete variable domain (other parts from reference TRBV5-4 and TRBJ1-2): ETGVTQSPTHLIKTRGQQVTLRCSSQSGHNTVSWYQQALGQGPQFIFQYYREEENGRGNFPPRFSGLQFPNYSSELNVNALELDDSALYLCASSVDRPGLGGTFGSGTRLTVV.

This rearrangement joins TRBV5-5 to TRBJ2-3; a possible D gene is TRBD2 (5 bases). The CDR3 contains 15 residues. Per germline, CDR1 SGHKS and CDR2 YYEKEE (reference sequence). V lost 1 base, J lost 4 bases, and 13 bases lay in between. This CDR3 is CASSLFLAGADTQYF. Here the CDR3 DNA reads TGTGCCAGCAGCTTGTTTCTAGCCGGGGCAGATACGCAGTATTTT.

The table lists this clone with a count of one. The genes are TRBV11-2 and TRBJ2-3, with 16 bases fitting TRBD2. Germline assignment: CDR1 SGHAT and CDR2 FQNNGV. The CDR3 extends over 16 amino acids. V lost 5 bases to trimming and J lost 9 bases; unmatched junction nucleotides: 8. In DNA, the CDR3 is TGTGCCAGCAGCCCGTCCGGGACTAGCGGGAGGGCAACGCAGTATTTT. It yields the protein CASSPSGTSGRATQYF.

The chain links TRBV5-4 to TRBJ1-2; TRBD1 matches at 8 bases. Trimming at V came to 4 bases and at J to 4 bases, leaving 6 bases not matched to a gene. The CDR3 has 14 residues. Germline CDR1 and CDR2: SGHNT and YYREEE (reference sequence). CDR3 in amino acids: CASSIQTGGYGYTF. The DNA of the CDR3 is TGTGCCAGCAGCATTCAAACAGGGGGCTATGGCTACACCTTC.

The J gene is TRBJ1-1, the V gene TRBV12-3 or TRBV12-4; 10 nucleotides match TRBD1. This CDR3 contains 13 residues. V was clipped by 6 bases and J by 10 bases; unmatched bases: 8. The CDR3 loop reads CASSLRQGAPAFF. As DNA, the CDR3 is TGTGCCAGCAGCCTCAGACAGGGGGCTCCAGCTTTCTTT.

The chain has TRBV5-8 and TRBJ1-4, with D unclear. The CDR3 spans 16 residues. Looked up from germline, CDR1 is SGHTS and CDR2 is YDEGEE. Trimming stripped 0 bases from V and 4 bases from J, with 13 bases between. The CDR3 sequence: CASSLGTAGFNEKLFF. The DNA for the CDR3 is TGTGCCAGCAGCTTGGGTACAGCCGGATTTAATGAAAAACTGTTTTTT.

The rearrangement uses TRBV27 and TRBJ2-3; D may be TRBD1 (7 bases). Germline CDR1 MNHEY, CDR2 SMNVEV (reference sequence). The CDR3 extends over 15 amino acids. Trimming removed 3 bases at V and 4 bases at J, with 14 bases between. CDR3 nucleotides: TGTGCCAGCAGTTTTGGAGGGGGCAGGGCAGATACGCAGTATTTT. It codes for CASSFGGGRADTQYF.

This chain joins TRBV2 and TRBJ1-1; D is unresolved. Looked up from germline, CDR1 is SNHLY and CDR2 is FYNNEI. The CDR3 length is 14 residues. Trimming pared 2 bases from V and 1 base from J, leaving 8 bases between. The CDR3 loop reads CASSEYGENTEAFF. The CDR3 DNA reads TGTGCCAGCAGTGAATATGGAGAGAACACTGAAGCTTTCTTT.

The V call is TRBV12-5, the J call TRBJ2-3; D is possibly TRBD2 (5 bases). Germline V gene lookup returns CDR1 LGHNT and CDR2 FRNRAP. V was clipped by 5 bases and J by 2 bases, with 20 bases between them. The CDR3 contains 17 residues. In nucleotides, the CDR3 is TGTGCTAGTGGTATGACTCTCGAGCGGAGCCACACAGATACGCAGTATTTT. Its protein is CASGMTLERSHTDTQYF.

This clone has a single count. This CDR3 is CASSLNHRNYGYTF. The CDR3, as DNA: TGTGCCAGCAGCTTAAACCATCGGAACTATGGCTACACCTTC. The gene calls are TRBV7-6 and TRBJ1-2; no clear D gene. The germline V gene has CDR1 SGHVS and CDR2 FNYEAQ. CDR3 length: 14 residues. The V end was cut by 2 bases, the J end by 2 bases, with 9 bases between.

This clone has only a few counts. The chain carries TRBV6-1 and TRBJ2-3; D remains unclear. Deletions cut 6 bases from V and 0 bases from J, with 10 bases between. This CDR3 is built from 14 residues. Germline-derived CDR1 and CDR2 are MNHNS and SASEGT. CDR3 sequence reads: CASSIVTSTDTQYF. DNA of the CDR3: TGTGCCAGCAGCATCGTAACTAGCACAGATACGCAGTATTTT.

The chain joins TRBV11-3 to TRBJ1-3, with D hard to call. V was cut by 5 bases and J by 2 bases, with 13 bases left in between. The germline V gene encodes CDR1 SGHNT and CDR2 YENEEA. This CDR3 is built from 15 residues. CDR3 sequence (DNA): TGTGCCAGCAGCCCCGACTCAGTGCCTGGAAACACCATATATTTT. As protein: CASSPDSVPGNTIYF.

The chain is built from TRBV29-1 and TRBJ1-3, with D maybe TRBD1 (5 bases). The CDR3 is 14 residues long. Per the germline V gene, CDR1 is SQVTM and CDR2 is ANQGSEA. Trimming cost V 1 base and J 0 bases, with 7 bases left between them. CDR3: CSVEGGVSGNTIYF. The CDR3 DNA is TGCAGCGTTGAAGGAGGGGTCTCTGGAAACACCATATATTTT.